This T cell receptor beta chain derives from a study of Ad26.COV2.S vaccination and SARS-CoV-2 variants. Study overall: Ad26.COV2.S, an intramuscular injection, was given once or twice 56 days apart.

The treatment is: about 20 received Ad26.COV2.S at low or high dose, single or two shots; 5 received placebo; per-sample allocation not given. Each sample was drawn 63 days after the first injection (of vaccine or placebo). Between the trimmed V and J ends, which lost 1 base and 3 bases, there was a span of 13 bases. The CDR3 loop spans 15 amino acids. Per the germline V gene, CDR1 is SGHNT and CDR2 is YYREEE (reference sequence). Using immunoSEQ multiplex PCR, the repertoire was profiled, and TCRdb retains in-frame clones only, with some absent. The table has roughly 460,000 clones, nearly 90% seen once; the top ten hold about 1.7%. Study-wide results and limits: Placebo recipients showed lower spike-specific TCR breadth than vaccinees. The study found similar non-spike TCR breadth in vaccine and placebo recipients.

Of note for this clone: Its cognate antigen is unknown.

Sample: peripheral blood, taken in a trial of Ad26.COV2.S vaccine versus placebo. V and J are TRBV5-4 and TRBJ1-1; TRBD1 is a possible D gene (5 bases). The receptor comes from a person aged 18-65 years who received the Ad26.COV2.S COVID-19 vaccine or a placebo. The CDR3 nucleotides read TGTGCCAGCAGCTTGCCAGGGACCCGACACACTGAAGCTTTCTTT. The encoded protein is CASSLPGTRHTEAFF.